Only a few counts were recorded for the clone carrying this T cell receptor beta chain. This sample is drawn from a study of blood T cell repertoires in COVID-19. Study-wide background: There were acute and convalescent COVID-19 samples, and they came from the United States, Italy and Spain. From T cells, B-cell-depleted T cells, or PBMCs came the material, which was cDNA or gDNA.

This CDR3 has 14 residues. Between the trimmed V and J ends, which lost 4 bases and 1 base, there was a span of 8 bases. Germline CDR1 is SNHLY and CDR2 is FYNNEI. Authors' analysis steps: Estimates of nucleated cell counts were drawn from the amplification of reference gene primers. The repertoire was sequenced with immunoSEQ multiplex PCR; TCRdb's copy has only in-frame clones and lacks some. The V and J calls and clone size were taken over from that table, and D and trimming were inferred from the DNA. The sample lists about 250,000 clones, 65% to 85% occurring once. The clonotype originates from a man aged 80 or over with acute or convalescent COVID-19. Sequenced material: peripheral blood. The chain carries TRBV2 and TRBJ1-5; no firm D call. CDR3 in amino acids: CASSVAASNQPQHF. In DNA form, the CDR3 reads TGTGCCAGCAGTGTTGCGGCGAGCAATCAGCCCCAGCATTTT.